This T cell receptor beta chain was documented in a study of T cell changes during pregnancy in multiple sclerosis (dated by TCRdb to the late 2010s). Study-wide context: Changes in the T cell repertoire over the course of pregnancy were examined in this study in women with multiple sclerosis.

The library was built by means of the immunoSEQ multiplex PCR assay. The table comes from immuneACCESS by way of TCRdb, which keeps in-frame sequences with V and J called. Part of the clones is missing from these tables; in studies checked, under half for an unresolved V gene and the rest for unknown reasons. This sample is represented by 30,000 to 40,000 clones; about nine tenths of them were singletons. 5% to 7.5% of the sample is in the top ten clones. Reading from cysteine to phenylalanine, the CDR3 counts 15 amino acids. Only the CDR3 part of the read is kept: 45 bases, read in frame from the first base. The CDR1 and CDR2 encoded by the germline V gene are LGHNA and YNFKEQ. V sheds 0 bases and J sheds 9 bases, leaving 14 bases between their ends. As concerns this clone: Its antigen has not been determined. No much larger clone is present one base from it, and per-base qualities are unavailable.

The TCR was taken from a female donor with multiple sclerosis, enrolled in a pregnancy study. Source: CD8+ T cells from peripheral blood mononuclear cells, taken in the second trimester of pregnancy. The chain links TRBV4-2 with TRBJ2-2, with the identity of the D gene unclear. The sequenced DNA: TGTGCCAGCAGCCAAGATCGAGGCCTGGTAAGGGAGCTGTTTTTT. It encodes CASSQDRGLVRELFF.